What follows are 20 T cell receptor beta chains derived from one specimen sequenced in a study of T cell changes during pregnancy in multiple sclerosis. Sequencing used immunoSEQ multiplex PCR; TCRdb keeps in-frame clones, though not all of them. The table has under 50,000 clones, approximately 92% seen once; the top ten hold approximately 5%. The sequencing used CD8+ T cells from peripheral blood mononuclear cells, collected in the third trimester of pregnancy. These receptors all come from a female donor with multiple sclerosis, enrolled in a pregnancy study.

This clone has a single count. J is TRBJ2-1 and V is TRBV29-1; TRBD1 matches at 7 bases. This CDR3 has 16 amino acids. From germline, CDR1 is SQVTM and CDR2 ANQGSEA. The J segment lost 5 bases and the V segment lost 4 bases, leaving 14 bases of the junction unmatched. CDR3: CSVVALMGQQNNEQFF. The CDR3 DNA reads TGCAGCGTTGTGGCCTTGATGGGACAGCAAAACAATGAGCAGTTCTTC.

This rearrangement joins TRBV19 to TRBJ2-1, with a possible D match to TRBD1 (5 bases). CDR1 and CDR2 (germline): LNHDA, SQIVND (reference sequence). V was trimmed by 3 bases and J by 3 bases, leaving 9 bases between them. The CDR3 length is 14 residues. Here the CDR3 reads CASSIRDSYNEQFF. CDR3 DNA sequence: TGTGCCAGTAGTATCCGAGACAGCTACAATGAGCAGTTCTTC.

This rearrangement joins TRBV5-1 to TRBJ2-7; D perhaps matches TRBD1 (6 bases). Trimming cost V 0 bases and J 6 bases, with 7 bases left between them. Germline-derived CDR1 and CDR2 are SGHRS and YFSETQ. The CDR3 loop spans 12 amino acids. This CDR3 reads CASSLGGGEQYF. The DNA for the CDR3 is TGCGCCAGCAGCTTGGGAGGGGGCGAGCAGTACTTC. Together with reference TRBV5-1 and TRBJ2-7, the CDR3 gives the full variable domain: KAGVTQTPRYLIKTRGQQVTLSCSPISGHRSVSWYQQTPGQGLQFLFEYFSETQRNKGNFPGRFSGRQFSNSRSEMNVSTLELGDSALYLCASSLGGGEQYFGPGTRLTVT.

The genes are TRBV2 and TRBJ1-4; TRBD1 matches 7 bases. Trimming took 1 base from V and 8 from J; bases not matched to a gene: 7. The CDR3 has 15 residues. From germline, CDR1 is SNHLY and CDR2 FYNNEI. The CDR3 sequence is CASSEGQGVGEKLFF. CDR3 nucleotides: TGTGCCAGCAGTGAAGGACAGGGTGTTGGAGAAAAACTGTTTTTT.

V usage is TRBV13 and J usage is TRBJ2-7; 7 bases match TRBD2. Unmatched junction bases numbered 3, after V lost 0 bases and J lost 1 base. CDR1 and CDR2 from the germline V gene are PRHDT and FYEKMQ (reference sequence). The CDR3 contains 15 residues. CDR3 sequence (DNA): TGTGCCAGCAGCTTAGGTTCTAGCGGATCCTACGAGCAGTACTTC. Translating it yields CASSLGSSGSYEQYF.

This sequence joins TRBV27 and TRBJ2-3, with unresolved D. CDR1 is MNHEY and CDR2 is SMNVEV in the germline V gene (reference sequence). The CDR3 spans 14 residues. Trimming cost V 4 bases and J 4 bases, with 12 bases left between them. In DNA form, the CDR3 reads TGTGCCAGCAGTTCGTCCCAAAGCCCAGATACGCAGTATTTT. This encodes CASSSSQSPDTQYF.

This chain joins TRBV10-3 and TRBJ2-7; D is possibly TRBD2 (5 bases). The V gene lost 0 bases and the J gene lost 2 bases, with 23 bases spanning the gap. Germline CDR1 reads ENHRY; CDR2 reads SYGVKD. The CDR3 length is 19 residues. The CDR3 here is CAISESVPNRGPLTYEQYF. The CDR3 DNA is TGTGCCATCAGTGAGTCGGTCCCCAATAGAGGGCCCTTAACCTACGAGCAGTACTTC.

The rearrangement joins TRBV27 to TRBJ2-1; 12 bases are shared with TRBD2. Germline CDR1 reads MNHEY; CDR2 reads SMNVEV (reference sequence). V shed 6 bases, J shed 6 bases, and the junction held 9 bases outside the gene matches. The CDR3 spans 16 residues. The CDR3 DNA reads as TGTGCCAGCAGCTTGACTAGCGGGGGTTCTCCCAATGAGCAGTTCTTC. Translated, it gives CASSLTSGGSPNEQFF.

V is TRBV4-3 and J is TRBJ2-1, with TRBD2 identical over 8 bases. Trimming took 0 bases from V and 2 from J; bases not matched to a gene: 3. Germline lookup yields CDR1 LGHNA and CDR2 YSLEER. CDR3 length equals 16 residues. This CDR3 reads CASSQDQLAAYNEQFF. CDR3 in DNA: TGCGCCAGCAGCCAAGATCAACTAGCGGCCTACAATGAGCAGTTCTTC.

The rearrangement uses TRBV27 and TRBJ2-7; a possible D gene is TRBD2 (6 bases). CDR1 and CDR2 from the germline V gene are MNHEY and SMNVEV (reference sequence). V was clipped by 5 bases and J by 2 bases, with 13 bases between them. There are 14 residues in the CDR3. The CDR3 nucleotides read TGTGCCAGCAGTGCGCGGGACTCAACCTACGAGCAGTACTTC. This codes for CASSARDSTYEQYF.

The rearrangement links TRBV7-2 to TRBJ2-5; a possible D gene is TRBD2 (7 bases). There are 16 residues in the CDR3. CDR1 and CDR2 from the germline V gene are SGHTA and FQGNSA. Trimming took off 5 bases at V and 5 bases at J, with 21 bases between the two ends. The CDR3 DNA follows: TGTGCCAGCAGCACCCCATGGCGGGGGCTATCCGAGACCCAGTACTTC. Amino acid sequence: CASSTPWRGLSETQYF.

The chain recombines TRBV28 with TRBJ2-2; tentatively, D is TRBD1 (5 bases). The CDR3 loop spans 15 amino acids. CDR1 and CDR2 from the germline V gene are MDHEN and SYDVKM. The V and J ends lost 1 base and 7 bases respectively, with 13 bases between them. The CDR3 DNA is TGTGCCAGCAGTTTATTATTCAGGGCTGACGGGGAGCTGTTTTTT. Translated, it gives CASSLLFRADGELFF.

The chain combines TRBV19 with TRBJ2-7; 11 nucleotides match TRBD1. The CDR3 contains 17 residues. Germline values: CDR1 LNHDA, CDR2 SQIVND (reference sequence). V shed 0 bases and J 3 bases; nucleotides not matched to a gene: 7. CDR3 region: CASSIDGTGTGGYEQYF. CDR3 bases: TGTGCCAGTAGTATAGATGGGACCGGGACAGGGGGCTACGAGCAGTACTTC.

This chain uses TRBV7-8 with TRBJ2-3; maybe TRBD2 (5 bases). The CDR3 has 15 residues. V dropped 10 bases and J dropped 7 bases, with 24 bases sitting between them. Germline CDR1 reads SGHVS; CDR2 reads FQNEAQ. The CDR3 nucleotides read TGTGCCACCCAGATTAGGGCCGGGGTGCAACATACGCAGTATTTT. Its protein product is CATQIRAGVQHTQYF.

CDR3: CASSQDQFGSGNTIYF. The CDR3 DNA reads TGCGCCAGCAGCCAAGATCAATTCGGCTCTGGAAACACCATATATTTT. The chain has TRBV4-3 and TRBJ1-3; D is unresolved. Trimming left V 0 bases short and J 0 bases short, with 9 bases between. This CDR3 has 16 amino acids. CDR1 is LGHNA and CDR2 is YSLEER in the germline V gene.

This chain links TRBV7-2 with TRBJ2-3, with 11 positions matching TRBD2. Germline loops: CDR1 SGHTA, CDR2 FQGNSA. V was pared by 5 bases and J by 3 bases, with 4 bases of the junction left unmatched. CDR3 length: 15 residues. The CDR3 nucleotides are TGTGCCAGCAGCCCCACTAGCGGGAGTACAGATACGCAGTATTTT. Translation: CASSPTSGSTDTQYF. The full variable domain, its missing parts supplied by reference TRBV7-2 and TRBJ2-3, is GAGVSQSPSNKVTEKGKDVELRCDPISGHTALYWYRQSLGQGLEFLIYFQGNSAPDKSGLPSDRFSAERTGGSVSTLTIQRTQQEDSAVYLCASSPTSGSTDTQYFGPGTRLTVL.

V and J are TRBV7-9 and TRBJ2-2, with 8 bases identical to TRBD2. Germline V gene sequence: CDR1 SEHNR, CDR2 FQNEAQ (reference sequence). The CDR3 loop spans 14 amino acids. Trimming cost V 4 bases and J 10 bases; bases outside gene matches: 8. The CDR3 DNA reads TGTGCCAGCAGCTCCCGGGAGGGCCAAGAGGAGCTGTTTTTT. This sequence encodes CASSSREGQEELFF.

V gene TRBV7-6 combines with J gene TRBJ1-1; 8 positions match TRBD1. In germline, CDR1 is SGHVS, CDR2 FNYEAQ. The CDR3 consists of 13 residues. J lost 1 base, V lost 5 bases, and 0 bases had no gene match. DNA for the CDR3: TGTGCCAGCAGCGGACAGGGGAACACTGAAGCTTTCTTT. Residues: CASSGQGNTEAFF.

This clone was picked up one time. The chain recombines TRBV14 with TRBJ2-7; 9 bases match TRBD1. The CDR3 totals 14 residues. V lost 5 bases, J lost 2 bases, and 4 bases stayed unmatched. Germline V gives CDR1 SGHDN, CDR2 FVKESK. CDR3 sequence (DNA): TGTGCCAGCAGCAAGGGACAGGGAACCTACGAGCAGTACTTC. Amino acid sequence: CASSKGQGTYEQYF.

The rearrangement joins TRBV4-3 to TRBJ2-3; 9 positions agree with TRBD2. Unmatched junction bases numbered 9, after V lost 0 bases and J lost 2 bases. There are 18 residues in the CDR3. Germline lookup yields CDR1 LGHNA and CDR2 YSLEER. The CDR3 loop is CASSQDNSLAGYTDTQYF. In DNA form, the CDR3 reads TGCGCCAGCAGCCAAGATAATTCGCTAGCGGGATACACAGATACGCAGTATTTT.